This TCR beta chain is drawn from a study of shared clonotypes between healthy human individuals. Sequenced by immunoSEQ multiplex PCR; TCRdb stores in-frame clones only, minus some. The repertoire holds hundreds of thousands of clones, with 90% to 96% as singletons. This sequence originates from a woman in her twenties or thirties in good health. Sequencing was carried out using naive CD4+ T cells sorted from blood. Subset here: CD45RA+ positively selected.

CDR3 sequence: CASIRSWGGTGELFF. CDR3 in DNA: TGTGCCAGCATTCGCTCTTGGGGGGGCACCGGGGAGCTGTTTTTT. The chain joins TRBV2 to TRBJ2-2, with 7 positions matching TRBD2. The CDR3 contains 15 residues. Germline-derived CDR1 and CDR2 are SNHLY and FYNNEI. The V and J ends lost 7 bases and 4 bases, in that order; junction bases with no gene match: 9. Full variable domain (missing parts from reference TRBV2 and TRBJ2-2): EPEVTQTPSHQVTQMGQEVILRCVPISNHLYFYWYRQILGQKVEFLVSFYNNEISEKSEIFDDQFSVERPDGSNFTLKIRSTKLEDSAMYFCASIRSWGGTGELFFGEGSRLTVL.